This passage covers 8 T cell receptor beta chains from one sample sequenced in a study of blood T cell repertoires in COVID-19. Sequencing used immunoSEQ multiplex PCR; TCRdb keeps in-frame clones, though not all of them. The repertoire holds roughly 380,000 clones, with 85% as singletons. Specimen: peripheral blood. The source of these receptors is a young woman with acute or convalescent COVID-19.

The CDR3 DNA reads as TGTGCCAGTAGTACCGGGACTAGCGGAAACTACGAGCAGTACTTC. Its translation is CASSTGTSGNYEQYF. This rearrangement joins TRBV19 to TRBJ2-7; 11 nucleotides line up with TRBD2. Germline CDR1 and CDR2: LNHDA and SQIVND (reference sequence). CDR3 length: 15 residues. With 4 bases clipped from V and 3 bases from J, the junction kept 5 bases outside the gene matches.

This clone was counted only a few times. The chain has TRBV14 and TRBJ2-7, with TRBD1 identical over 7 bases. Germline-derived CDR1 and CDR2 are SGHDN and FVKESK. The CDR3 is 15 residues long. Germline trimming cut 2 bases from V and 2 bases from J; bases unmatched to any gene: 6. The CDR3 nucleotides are TGTGCCAGCAGCCAATCACCGGGACAGACCTACGAGCAGTACTTC. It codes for CASSQSPGQTYEQYF.

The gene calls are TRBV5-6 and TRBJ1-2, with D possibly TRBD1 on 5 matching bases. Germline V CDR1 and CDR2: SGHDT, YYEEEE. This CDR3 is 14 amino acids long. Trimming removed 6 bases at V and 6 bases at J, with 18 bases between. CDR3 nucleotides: TGTGCCAGCATCCCAACGGGAGCCAGGGATGGCTACACCTTC. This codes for CASIPTGARDGYTF.

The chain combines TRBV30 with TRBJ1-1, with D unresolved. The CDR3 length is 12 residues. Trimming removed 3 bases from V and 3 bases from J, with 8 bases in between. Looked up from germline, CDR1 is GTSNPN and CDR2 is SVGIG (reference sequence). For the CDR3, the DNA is TGTGCCTGGAGCGGGTGGGACACTGAAGCTTTCTTT. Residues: CAWSGWDTEAFF.

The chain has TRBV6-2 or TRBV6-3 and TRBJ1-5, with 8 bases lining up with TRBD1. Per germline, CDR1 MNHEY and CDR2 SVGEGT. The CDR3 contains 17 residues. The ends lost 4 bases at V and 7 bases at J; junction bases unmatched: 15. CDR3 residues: CASSFNMDRVNEQPQHF. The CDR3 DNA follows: TGTGCCAGCAGTTTCAACATGGACAGGGTGAACGAGCAGCCCCAGCATTTT.

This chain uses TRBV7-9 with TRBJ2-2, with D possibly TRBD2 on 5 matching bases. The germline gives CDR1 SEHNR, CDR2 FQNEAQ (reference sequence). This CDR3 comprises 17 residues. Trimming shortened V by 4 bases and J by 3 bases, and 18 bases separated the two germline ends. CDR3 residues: CASSSRGGPGDTGELFF. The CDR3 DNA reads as TGTGCCAGCAGCTCCCGGGGTGGACCCGGGGACACCGGGGAGCTGTTTTTT. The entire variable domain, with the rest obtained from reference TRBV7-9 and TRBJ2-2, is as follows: DTGVSQNPRHKITKRGQNVTFRCDPISEHNRLYWYRQTLGQGPEFLTYFQNEAQLEKSRLLSDRFSAERPKGSFSTLEIQRTEQGDSAMYLCASSSRGGPGDTGELFFGEGSRLTVL.

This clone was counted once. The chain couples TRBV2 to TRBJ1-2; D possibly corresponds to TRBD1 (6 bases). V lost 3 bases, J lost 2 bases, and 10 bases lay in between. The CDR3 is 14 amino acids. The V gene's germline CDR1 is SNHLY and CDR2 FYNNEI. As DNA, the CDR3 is TGTGCCAGCAGTGACGAGGGGGAGAACTATGGCTACACCTTC. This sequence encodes CASSDEGENYGYTF.

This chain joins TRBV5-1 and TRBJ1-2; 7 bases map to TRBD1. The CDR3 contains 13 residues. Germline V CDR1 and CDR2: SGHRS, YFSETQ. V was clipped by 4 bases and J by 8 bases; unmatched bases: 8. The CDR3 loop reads CASSPGTVFGYTF. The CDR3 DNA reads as TGCGCCAGCAGCCCCGGGACAGTGTTCGGCTACACCTTC.